This TCR beta chain originates from a study of blood T cell repertoires in COVID-19. The CDR3 has 17 residues. This clone was detected a few times. Using immunoSEQ multiplex PCR, the repertoire was profiled, and TCRdb retains in-frame clones only, with some absent. In the table there are about 240,000 clones, about 80% of which are singletons. V is TRBV12-2 and J is TRBJ1-2; TRBD1 reflects the table's D call only, with no check against the DNA. TRBV12-2 is a pseudogene. This receptor was identified in a woman of 80 years or more with acute or convalescent COVID-19. The sequenced sample was peripheral blood. The CDR3 DNA reads as TGTGCAAGTCGCTTAGTCGAAGGACAGGGGGTTGGATATGGCTACACCTTC. Translation gives CASRLVEGQGVGYGYTF.